Following are 32 T cell receptor beta chains from one sample sequenced in a study of shared clonotypes between healthy human individuals. It was CD45RO-negative cells, positively selected for CCR7, that made up naive CD8 cells, with terminally differentiated effector memory CD45RA+ cells excluded. Assay: immunoSEQ multiplex PCR; the TCRdb copy retains only in-frame clones and omits some. The repertoire consists of about 2.1 million clones, with around 93% occurring once and the leading ten covering over 1.5%. The source material was naive CD8+ T cells from PBMCs. The receptors here all came from a young man in good health. Some clones in this sample may be carry-over from other donors' samples.

With regard to this clone: The identical CDR3 is also encoded by other nucleotide sequences in the sample. This chain connects TRBV7-9 to TRBJ2-7; D ambiguous. V lost 2 bases and J lost 5, with 4 bases in between. This CDR3 has 11 amino acids. In germline, CDR1 is SEHNR, CDR2 FQNEAQ (reference sequence). The CDR3 loop is CASSLSHEQYF. In DNA, the CDR3 is TGTGCCAGCAGCTTAAGCCACGAGCAGTACTTC.

V and J are TRBV13 and TRBJ1-4; no reliable D call. V lost 5 bases and J lost 3, with 13 bases in between. This CDR3 is 15 amino acids long. Germline CDR1 PRHDT, CDR2 FYEKMQ (reference sequence). CDR3 amino acids: CASSLPRKANEKLFF. The CDR3 region has the DNA TGTGCCAGCAGCCTCCCCCGTAAAGCTAATGAAAAACTGTTTTTT.

A single count supports this clone. The chain uses TRBV10-3 and TRBJ1-5; the D gene is possibly TRBD1 (5 bases). The ends were cut back, 5 bases at V and 7 bases at J, with 15 bases in the middle. Germline V lookup: CDR1 ENHRY, CDR2 SYGVKD. The CDR3 is 14 residues long. CDR3: CAISPGGVGQPQHF. Here the CDR3 DNA reads TGTGCCATCAGTCCCGGGGGGGTTGGACAGCCCCAGCATTTT.

The chain has TRBV4-3 and TRBJ2-6; no clear D. The CDR3 sequence is 19 residues long. Germline V gives CDR1 LGHNA, CDR2 YSLEER. The ends were cut back, 1 base at V and 0 bases at J, with 16 bases in the middle. Here the CDR3 DNA reads TGCGCCAGCAGCCAAGGGGCGCCACTTTTGAGCTCTGGGGCCAACGTCCTGACTTTC. This codes for CASSQGAPLLSSGANVLTF.

The genes are TRBV28 and TRBJ2-7; perhaps D is TRBD1 or TRBD2 (5 bases each). V lost 5 bases to trimming and J lost 2 bases, with 13 bases between them. The CDR3 contains 14 residues. CDR1 and CDR2 (germline): MDHEN, SYDVKM. The CDR3 is CASSTGTETYEQYF. The CDR3 nucleotides read TGTGCCAGCAGTACCGGGACGGAAACCTACGAGCAGTACTTC. Complete variable domain (other parts from reference TRBV28 and TRBJ2-7): DVKVTQSSRYLVKRTGEKVFLECVQDMDHENMFWYRQDPGLGLRLIYFSYDVKMKEKGDIPEGYSVSREKKERFSLILESASTNQTSMYLCASSTGTETYEQYFGPGTRLTVT.

Comments on this clone: Other DNA sequences in the same sample also yield this CDR3. V usage is TRBV27 and J usage is TRBJ2-7; D gene uncertain. Trimming pared 3 bases from V and 2 bases from J, leaving 8 bases between. Germline CDR1 reads MNHEY; CDR2 reads SMNVEV (reference sequence). The CDR3 sequence is 13 residues long. Here the CDR3 reads CASSFSATYEQYF. In DNA form, the CDR3 reads TGTGCCAGCAGTTTCTCAGCTACCTACGAGCAGTACTTC.

The chain recombines TRBV4-3 with TRBJ2-1; 9 positions match TRBD1. Germline V gene sequence: CDR1 LGHNA, CDR2 YSLEER. V was clipped by 5 bases and J by 4 bases; unmatched bases: 6. The CDR3 has 15 residues. CDR3 DNA: TGCGCCAGCAGCTTAGCCGGACAGGGGTACAATGAGCAGTTCTTC. It codes for CASSLAGQGYNEQFF.

The V call is TRBV7-9, the J call TRBJ2-7; 7 bases are shared with TRBD1. The CDR3 totals 15 residues. Germline CDR1 reads SEHNR; CDR2 reads FQNEAQ (reference sequence). With 5 bases clipped from V and 4 bases from J, the junction kept 11 bases outside the gene matches. CDR3 nucleotide sequence: TGTGCCAGCAGCACTTGGGACAGTGGTTTTTACGAGCAGTACTTC. Its translation is CASSTWDSGFYEQYF. Filled out from reference TRBV7-9 and TRBJ2-7, the complete variable domain reads DTGVSQNPRHKITKRGQNVTFRCDPISEHNRLYWYRQTLGQGPEFLTYFQNEAQLEKSRLLSDRFSAERPKGSFSTLEIQRTEQGDSAMYLCASSTWDSGFYEQYFGPGTRLTVT.

This clone was detected only a few times. V is TRBV27 and J is TRBJ2-2; D may match TRBD1 or TRBD2 (5 bases each). V lost 6 bases, J lost 6 bases, and 11 bases lay in between. Germline lookup yields CDR1 MNHEY and CDR2 SMNVEV (reference sequence). This CDR3 comprises 13 residues. The CDR3 bases are TGTGCCAGCAGACCCCAGGGAGCCGGGGAGCTGTTTTTT. This gives the protein CASRPQGAGELFF.

This clone has a handful of counts. CDR3 bases: TGTGCCAGCAGCTATCAATTCACCGGGGAGCTGTTTTTT. This sequence encodes CASSYQFTGELFF. J is TRBJ2-2 and V is TRBV14; D call uncertain. The CDR3 sequence is 13 residues long. Per germline, CDR1 SGHDN and CDR2 FVKESK. V lost 5 bases and J 4 bases, leaving 8 bases between the germline ends.

V gene TRBV12-5 combines with J gene TRBJ2-1; D possibly matches TRBD1 or TRBD2 (5 bases each). The ends were cut back, 6 bases at V and 3 bases at J, with 12 bases in the middle. The V gene's germline CDR1 is LGHNT and CDR2 FRNRAP. There are 14 residues in the CDR3. CDR3 residues: CASGGDVIYNEQFF. In nucleotides, the CDR3 is TGTGCTAGTGGGGGGGACGTAATCTACAATGAGCAGTTCTTC.

This chain links TRBV28 with TRBJ1-4, with a possible D match to TRBD1 (6 bases). Germline-derived CDR1 and CDR2 are MDHEN and SYDVKM. The CDR3 totals 13 residues. V lost 10 bases and J 6 bases, leaving 15 bases between the germline ends. The CDR3 sequence is CATWGGADEKLFF. The CDR3 nucleotides are TGTGCCACTTGGGGGGGGGCCGATGAAAAACTGTTTTTT.

The chain links TRBV9 to TRBJ1-1, with a possible D match to TRBD1 (6 bases). The CDR3 sequence is 15 residues long. The germline V gene encodes CDR1 SGDLS and CDR2 YYNGEE. V lost 3 bases and J 2 bases, leaving 14 bases between the germline ends. The CDR3 sequence: CASSAGDTDNTEAFF. CDR3 coding DNA: TGTGCCAGCAGCGCGGGGGACACGGATAACACTGAAGCTTTCTTT.

The CDR3 region is CAEDSSRNRQGRTEAFF. The DNA of the CDR3 is TGTGCAGAAGACAGCTCCCGGAATAGACAGGGTAGGACTGAAGCTTTCTTT. V is TRBV5-8 and J is TRBJ1-1, with TRBD1 matching 7 bases. Germline CDR1 and CDR2: SGHTS and YDEGEE. The CDR3 loop spans 17 amino acids.

The chain couples TRBV28 to TRBJ2-7, with D maybe TRBD2 (6 bases). CDR3 size: 15 residues. V dropped 6 bases and J dropped 4 bases, with 19 bases sitting between them. CDR1 and CDR2 (germline): MDHEN, SYDVKM. The CDR3 protein is CASSLVGGGQYEQYF. The DNA of the CDR3 is TGTGCCAGCAGCCTGGTGGGGGGAGGTCAGTACGAGCAGTACTTC.

The chain recombines TRBV28 with TRBJ1-4, with 8 bases matching TRBD1. V shed 5 bases, J shed 3 bases, and the junction held 5 bases outside the gene matches. Per germline, CDR1 MDHEN and CDR2 SYDVKM. This CDR3 region has 15 residues. In DNA, the CDR3 is TGTGCCAGCAGTCCAGGACAGGGTCCTAATGAAAAACTGTTTTTT. Translating it yields CASSPGQGPNEKLFF.

The V gene is TRBV15, the J gene TRBJ2-2; D not resolved. Germline CDR1 reads LNHNV; CDR2 reads YYDKDF (reference sequence). There are 16 residues in the CDR3. Trimming took off 3 bases at V and 1 base at J, with 12 bases between the two ends. CDR3 nucleotides: TGTGCCACCAGCAGGGGCCAGTTGTGGAACACCGGGGAGCTGTTTTTT. Translated: CATSRGQLWNTGELFF.

The J gene is TRBJ1-1, the V gene TRBV27, with 7 nucleotides matching TRBD1. Trimming cost V 6 bases and J 2 bases; bases outside gene matches: 12. Germline assignment: CDR1 MNHEY and CDR2 SMNVEV (reference sequence). The CDR3 length is 16 residues. The chain's CDR3 is CASRVTGSFVNTEAFF. The DNA of the CDR3 is TGTGCCAGCAGAGTGACAGGGTCCTTTGTTAACACTGAAGCTTTCTTT.

Comments on this clone: Other DNA variants within this sample encode the same CDR3. The rearrangement uses TRBV28 and TRBJ2-1; TRBD1 aligns across 9 bases. Germline V gene lookup returns CDR1 MDHEN and CDR2 SYDVKM. The CDR3 covers 12 residues. V was clipped by 6 bases and J by 8 bases; unmatched bases: 2. CDR3 sequence (DNA): TGTGCCAGCAGAGACAGGGGGTATGAGCAGTTCTTC. This encodes CASRDRGYEQFF.

The rearrangement joins TRBV29-1 to TRBJ2-1; 11 nucleotides agree with TRBD2. This CDR3 region has 15 residues. V lost 4 bases, J lost 4 bases, and 6 bases stayed unmatched. Germline CDR1 reads SQVTM; CDR2 reads ANQGSEA. The DNA of the CDR3 is TGCAGCGTTGTACCCAGACTAGCGGGGTACAATGAGCAGTTCTTC. Translated: CSVVPRLAGYNEQFF.

This chain links TRBV28 with TRBJ2-1; 11 bases fit TRBD2. V shed 5 bases and J 6 bases; nucleotides not matched to a gene: 9. CDR1 and CDR2 (germline): MDHEN, SYDVKM. The CDR3 runs to 16 residues. The CDR3 DNA reads as TGTGCCAGCAGTCCATTAGCGGGAGGGCCATTCAATGAGCAGTTCTTC. It codes for CASSPLAGGPFNEQFF.

This chain links TRBV28 with TRBJ1-1; 10 bases align to TRBD1. Trimming took 4 bases from V and 4 from J; bases not matched to a gene: 12. This CDR3 has 17 residues. Looked up from germline, CDR1 is MDHEN and CDR2 is SYDVKM. The CDR3 region has the DNA TGTGCCAGCAGTTCGACAGGGGGCGAGATGGTTGGCACTGAAGCTTTCTTT. Protein: CASSSTGGEMVGTEAFF.

This clone was observed a single time. The same CDR3 also results from other DNA sequences found in this sample. This chain connects TRBV5-6 to TRBJ2-1; 7 bases agree with TRBD1. V shed 0 bases and J 3 bases; nucleotides not matched to a gene: 3. Germline V gene sequence: CDR1 SGHDT, CDR2 YYEEEE. This CDR3 has 15 amino acids. CDR3 bases: TGTGCCAGCAGCTTGGGGACAGGTTTCTACAATGAGCAGTTCTTC. This codes for CASSLGTGFYNEQFF.

This clone was recorded only once. CDR3 sequence: CASSTGQGITDTQYF. Written as DNA, the CDR3 is TGTGCCAGCAGTACGGGACAGGGCATCACAGATACGCAGTATTTT. The gene calls are TRBV27 and TRBJ2-3; 9 positions agree with TRBD1. CDR3 length: 15 residues. V trimming: 5 bases; J trimming: 2 bases; junction bases outside the gene matches: 5. Germline CDR1 MNHEY, CDR2 SMNVEV (reference sequence).

V usage is TRBV5-3 and J usage is TRBJ1-4; the D gene is possibly TRBD1 (5 bases). TRBV5-3 is sorted into the ORF group, with uncertain function. V lost 3 bases, J lost 11 bases, and 29 bases lay in between. The CDR3 has 18 residues. This chain's CDR3 is CARSSKPRTPLRMRKLFF. For the CDR3, the DNA is TGTGCCAGAAGCTCAAAACCCCGGACACCGCTCCGAATGAGGAAACTGTTTTTT.

The chain links TRBV14 to TRBJ2-1; D is perhaps TRBD2 (6 bases). The CDR3 has 18 residues. Germline V gene lookup returns CDR1 SGHDN and CDR2 FVKESK. The ends were cut back, 0 bases at V and 0 bases at J, with 15 bases in the middle. This chain's CDR3 is CASSQDWRVESSYNEQFF. CDR3 DNA: TGTGCCAGCAGCCAAGATTGGAGGGTGGAGAGCTCCTACAATGAGCAGTTCTTC.

This chain joins TRBV5-4 and TRBJ2-7; perhaps TRBD1 as D (5 bases). V lost 2 bases to trimming and J lost 5 bases, with 8 bases between them. Germline V lookup: CDR1 SGHNT, CDR2 YYREEE (reference sequence). There are 12 residues in the CDR3. The CDR3 DNA reads TGTGCCAGCAGCTTTGGGGCCCACGAGCAGTACTTC. It encodes CASSFGAHEQYF.

The rearrangement uses TRBV29-1 and TRBJ2-7, with D possibly matching TRBD2 (6 bases). This CDR3 is 14 amino acids long. Germline lookup yields CDR1 SQVTM and CDR2 ANQGSEA. V lost 6 bases, J lost 0 bases, and 15 bases lay in between. The CDR3 DNA reads TGCAGCGTCACCCTTATGGGGGGCTCCTACGAGCAGTACTTC. Residues: CSVTLMGGSYEQYF.

The J gene is TRBJ1-2, the V gene TRBV11-2, with TRBD1 identical over 7 bases. V was pared by 2 bases and J by 4 bases, with 7 bases of the junction left unmatched. The germline V gene has CDR1 SGHAT and CDR2 FQNNGV. CDR3 length equals 15 residues. The CDR3 DNA follows: TGTGCCAGCAGCTTATACGACCCAGGGGGCTATGGCTACACCTTC. Translating it yields CASSLYDPGGYGYTF.

This chain joins TRBV9 and TRBJ2-2, with 7 bases fitting TRBD2. Germline trimming cut 10 bases from V and 4 bases from J; bases unmatched to any gene: 7. This CDR3 contains 13 residues. Germline V gene lookup returns CDR1 SGDLS and CDR2 YYNGEE. CDR3 in amino acids: CASRGRSTGELFF. The CDR3 bases are TGTGCCTCCCGCGGGAGAAGCACCGGGGAGCTGTTTTTT.

This chain connects TRBV7-9 to TRBJ1-5; D uncertain. Trimming took off 11 bases at V and 4 bases at J, with 12 bases between the two ends. Germline V gene lookup returns CDR1 SEHNR and CDR2 FQNEAQ (reference sequence). The CDR3 has 12 amino acids. CDR3 residues: CASEGPNQPQHF. Written as DNA, the CDR3 is TGTGCCTCGGAGGGTCCAAATCAGCCCCAGCATTTT. Using reference TRBV7-9 and TRBJ1-5 for the parts outside the CDR3, the full variable domain is DTGVSQNPRHKITKRGQNVTFRCDPISEHNRLYWYRQTLGQGPEFLTYFQNEAQLEKSRLLSDRFSAERPKGSFSTLEIQRTEQGDSAMYLCASEGPNQPQHFGDGTRLSIL.

This chain joins TRBV28 and TRBJ2-3; D unclear. V lost 3 bases to trimming and J lost 1 base, with 11 bases between them. Germline CDR1 and CDR2: MDHEN and SYDVKM. The CDR3 is made up of 15 amino acids. The CDR3 loop reads CASSLPPEGTDTQYF. Written as DNA, the CDR3 is TGTGCCAGCAGTTTGCCCCCGGAAGGCACAGATACGCAGTATTTT.